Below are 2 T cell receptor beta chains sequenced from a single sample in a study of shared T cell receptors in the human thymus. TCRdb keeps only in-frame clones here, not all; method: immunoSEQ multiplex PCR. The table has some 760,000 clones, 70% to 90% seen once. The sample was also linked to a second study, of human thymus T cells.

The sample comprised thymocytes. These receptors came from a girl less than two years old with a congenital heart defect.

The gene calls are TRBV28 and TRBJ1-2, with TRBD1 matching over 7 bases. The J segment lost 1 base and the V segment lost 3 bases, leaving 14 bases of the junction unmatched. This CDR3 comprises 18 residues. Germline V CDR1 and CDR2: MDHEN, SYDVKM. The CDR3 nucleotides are TGTGCCAGCAGTTTTAGGGTCGAGGACAGGCCCAATAACTATGGCTACACCTTC. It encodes CASSFRVEDRPNNYGYTF.

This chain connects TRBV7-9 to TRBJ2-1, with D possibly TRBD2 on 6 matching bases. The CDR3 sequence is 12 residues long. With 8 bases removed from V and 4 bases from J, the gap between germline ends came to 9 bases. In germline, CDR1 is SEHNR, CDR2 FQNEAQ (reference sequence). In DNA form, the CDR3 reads TGTGCCAGCGGGAGGAAGTACAATGAGCAGTTCTTC. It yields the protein CASGRKYNEQFF. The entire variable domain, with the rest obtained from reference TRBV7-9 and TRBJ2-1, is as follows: DTGVSQNPRHKITKRGQNVTFRCDPISEHNRLYWYRQTLGQGPEFLTYFQNEAQLEKSRLLSDRFSAERPKGSFSTLEIQRTEQGDSAMYLCASGRKYNEQFFGPGTRLTVL.